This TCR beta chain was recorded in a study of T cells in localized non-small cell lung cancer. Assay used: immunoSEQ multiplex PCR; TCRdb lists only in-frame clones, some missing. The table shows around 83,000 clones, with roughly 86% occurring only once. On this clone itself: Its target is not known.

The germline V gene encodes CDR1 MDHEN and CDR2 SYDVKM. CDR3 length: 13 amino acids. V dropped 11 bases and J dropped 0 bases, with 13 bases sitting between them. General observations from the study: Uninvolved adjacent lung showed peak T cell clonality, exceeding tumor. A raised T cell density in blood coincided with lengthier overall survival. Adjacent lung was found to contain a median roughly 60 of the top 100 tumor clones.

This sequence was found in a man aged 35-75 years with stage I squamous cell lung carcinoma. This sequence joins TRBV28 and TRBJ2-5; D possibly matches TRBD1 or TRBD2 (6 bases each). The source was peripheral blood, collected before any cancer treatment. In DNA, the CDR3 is TGTGCCGGGGGCCCGGGGGACCAAGAGACCCAGTACTTC. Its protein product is CAGGPGDQETQYF.